This TCR beta chain derives from a study of shared clonotypes between healthy human individuals. General study findings and limits: The sharing of 5% to 5.5% of naive CD4 clonotypes was seen across several donors.

About this clone itself: The antigen is unknown.

The repertoire was sequenced with immunoSEQ multiplex PCR; TCRdb's copy has only in-frame clones and lacks some. The data hold hundreds of thousands of clones, with approximately 96% observed a single time. Terminally differentiated effector memory CD45RA+ cells were left out of the naive CD8 fraction, which was CD45RO-negative and positively selected for CCR7. Donors, without exception, were Caucasian adults residing in Nashville, Tennessee. This CDR3 contains 14 residues. Germline assignment: CDR1 SGHAT and CDR2 FQNNGV. The germline V and J ends were trimmed by 1 base and 4 bases, with 10 bases remaining between them.

The chain employs TRBV11-2 and TRBJ1-2, with a possible D match to TRBD1 (5 bases). This TCR was recovered from a woman in her thirties in good health. What was sequenced was naive CD8+ T cells sorted from blood. This chain's CDR3 is CASSLAGLFYGYTF. The CDR3 coding sequence is TGTGCCAGCAGCTTAGCGGGACTGTTCTATGGCTACACCTTC.